This T cell receptor (beta chain) derives from a study of cytomegalovirus exposure and HLA in healthy donors. For this clone: Its specificity is unknown.

Study findings and constraints: An analysis was carried out later, and it reportedly showed fewer N-insertions in an Asian-associated ancestry cluster than the approximately 610-donor mean.

CDR1 SGHVS and CDR2 FNYEAQ come from the germline V gene. V was clipped by 1 base and J by 2 bases, with 8 bases between them. The CDR3 is made up of 14 amino acids. The PCR employed 60 Vbeta primers together with 13 Jbeta primers. Produced via immunoSEQ multiplex PCR; TCRdb's table is partial and in-frame only. The top ten hold 0.7% to 0.95% of the sample, which has fewer than 200,000 clones, about 82% seen once. The V and J genes are TRBV7-6 and TRBJ1-2; weak D call: TRBD1 (6 bases). The material sequenced was PBMCs. The sequence was obtained from a woman younger than 35 in good health and CMV-seronegative. The CDR3 nucleotides read TGTGCCAGCAGCTTAGGGACAGAGAACTATGGCTACACCTTC. Translated: CASSLGTENYGYTF.